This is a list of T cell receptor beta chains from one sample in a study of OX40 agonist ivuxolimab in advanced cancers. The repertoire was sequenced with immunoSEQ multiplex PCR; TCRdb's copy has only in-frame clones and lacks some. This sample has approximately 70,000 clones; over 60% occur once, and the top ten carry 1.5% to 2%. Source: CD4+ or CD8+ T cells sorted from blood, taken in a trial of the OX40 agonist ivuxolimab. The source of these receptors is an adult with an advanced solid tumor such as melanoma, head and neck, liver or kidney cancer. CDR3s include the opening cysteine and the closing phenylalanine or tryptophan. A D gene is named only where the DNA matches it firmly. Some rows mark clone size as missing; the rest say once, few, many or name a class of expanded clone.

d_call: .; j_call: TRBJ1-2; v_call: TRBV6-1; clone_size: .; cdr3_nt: TGTGCCAGTATGGCCGACGGTCCATATGGCTACACCTTC; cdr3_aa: CASMADGPYGYTF
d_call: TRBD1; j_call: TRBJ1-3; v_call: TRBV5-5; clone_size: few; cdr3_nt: TGTGCCAGCAGCTTGGAGGCAGGGGGCATCTCTGGAAACACCATATATTTT; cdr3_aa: CASSLEAGGISGNTIYF
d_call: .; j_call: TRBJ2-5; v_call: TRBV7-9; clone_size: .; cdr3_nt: TGTGCCAGCAGCTTGAGGGTTTTGGAGACCCAGTACTTC; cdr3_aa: CASSLRVLETQYF
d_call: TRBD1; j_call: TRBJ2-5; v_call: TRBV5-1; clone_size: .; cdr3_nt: TGCGCCAGCAGCTCACAGGGGGAGGAGACCCAGTACTTC; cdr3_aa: CASSSQGEETQYF
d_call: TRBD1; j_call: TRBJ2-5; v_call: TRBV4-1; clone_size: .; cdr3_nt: TGCGCCAGCAGCAGAGCGGGACAGGGCTTCCAAGAGACCCAGTACTTC; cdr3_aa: CASSRAGQGFQETQYF
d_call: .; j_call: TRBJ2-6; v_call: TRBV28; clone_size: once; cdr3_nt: TGTGCCAGCAGTAGGACACAAAGTCGGGCCAACGTCCTGACTTTC; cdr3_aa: CASSRTQSRANVLTF
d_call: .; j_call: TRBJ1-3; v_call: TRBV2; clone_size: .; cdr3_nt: TGTGCCAGCAGTCTAAGGCGGACTGGAAACACCATATATTTT; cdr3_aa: CASSLRRTGNTIYF
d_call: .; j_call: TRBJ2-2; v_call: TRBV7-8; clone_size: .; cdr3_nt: TGTGCCAGCAGCTTAATGATGACCGGGGAGCTGTTTTTT; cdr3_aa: CASSLMMTGELFF
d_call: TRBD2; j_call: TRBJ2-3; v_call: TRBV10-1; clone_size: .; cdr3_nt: TGCGCCAGCTACAGGTATAGCGGGGGACCCCTCACAGATACGCAGTATTTT; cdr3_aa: CASYRYSGGPLTDTQYF
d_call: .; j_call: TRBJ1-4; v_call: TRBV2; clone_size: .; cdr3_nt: TGTGCCAGCAAGCCCACGGTCCTTAATGAAAAACTGTTTTTT; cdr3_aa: CASKPTVLNEKLFF
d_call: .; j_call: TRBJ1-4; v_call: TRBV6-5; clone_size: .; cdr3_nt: TGTGCCAGCAGTTACTCCAACAGAGAGGATGAAAAACTGTTTTTT; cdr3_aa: CASSYSNREDEKLFF
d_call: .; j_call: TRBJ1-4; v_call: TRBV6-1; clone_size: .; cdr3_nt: TGTGCCACAACTCGAAGTGAAAAACTGTTTTTT; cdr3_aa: CATTRSEKLFF
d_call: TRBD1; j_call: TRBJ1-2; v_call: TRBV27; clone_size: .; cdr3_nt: TGTGCCAGCAGTTTGAGGGGGCTTGGAGGGGGCACGCGTGGCTACACCTTC; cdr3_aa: CASSLRGLGGGTRGYTF
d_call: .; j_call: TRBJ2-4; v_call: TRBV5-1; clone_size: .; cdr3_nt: TGCGCCAGCAGCTTAGGACAGCCCGACATTCAGTACTTC; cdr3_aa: CASSLGQPDIQYF
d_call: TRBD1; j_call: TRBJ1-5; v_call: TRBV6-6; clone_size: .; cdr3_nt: TGTGCCAGCTGTAGACAGGGGGTAAGTCAGCCCCAGCATTTT; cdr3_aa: CASCRQGVSQPQHF
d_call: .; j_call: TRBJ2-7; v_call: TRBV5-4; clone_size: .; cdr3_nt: TGTGCCAGCAGCTTAACCAGCGGCTCCTACGAGCAGTACTTC; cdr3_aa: CASSLTSGSYEQYF
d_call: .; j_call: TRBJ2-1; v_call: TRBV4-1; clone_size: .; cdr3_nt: TGCGCCAGCAGCCAAGGGAGCCAAGGGACCTACAATGAGCAGTTCTTC; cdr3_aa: CASSQGSQGTYNEQFF
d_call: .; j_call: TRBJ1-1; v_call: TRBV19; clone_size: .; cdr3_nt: TGTGCCAGTAGTATAAATTCGGCGATGGCCACTGAAGCTTTCTTT; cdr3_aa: CASSINSAMATEAFF
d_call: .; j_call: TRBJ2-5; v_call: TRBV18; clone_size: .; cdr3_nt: TGTGCCAGCTCACGGGTAGGAGGGGAGACCCAGTACTTC; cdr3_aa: CASSRVGGETQYF
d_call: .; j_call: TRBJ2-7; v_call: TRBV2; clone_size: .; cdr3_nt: TGTGCCAGCAGTGAAGGCTCCGGCTACGAGCAGTACTTC; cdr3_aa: CASSEGSGYEQYF
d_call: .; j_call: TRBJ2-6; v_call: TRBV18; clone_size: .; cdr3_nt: TGTGCCAGCTCACAAAATATCCAAGGCGCTGGGGCCAACGTCCTGACTTTC; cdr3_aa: CASSQNIQGAGANVLTF
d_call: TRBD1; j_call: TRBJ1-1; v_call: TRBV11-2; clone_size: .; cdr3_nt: TGTGCCAGCAGCTTACTGGGACAGTGGAACACTGAAGCTTTCTTT; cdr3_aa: CASSLLGQWNTEAFF
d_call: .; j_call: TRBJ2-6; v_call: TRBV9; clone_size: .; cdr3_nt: TGTGCCAGCAGCGTGGAGAGCTCTGGGGCCAACGTCCTGACTTTC; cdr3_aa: CASSVESSGANVLTF
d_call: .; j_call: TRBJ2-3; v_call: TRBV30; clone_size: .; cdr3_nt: TGTGCCTGGAGTCACGGGAGAAGACCTAGCACAGATACGCAGTATTTT; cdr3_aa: CAWSHGRRPSTDTQYF
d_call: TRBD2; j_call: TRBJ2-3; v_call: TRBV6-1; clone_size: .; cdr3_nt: TGTGCCAGCAGTGCAGTCGCTCTCGGGCGGGGGAACACAGATACGCAGTATTTT; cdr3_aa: CASSAVALGRGNTDTQYF